This T cell receptor beta chain originates from a study of tumor-infiltrating lymphocytes in primary liver carcinoma. Turning to the study itself: Every patient in the cohort had a primary liver carcinoma. That carcinoma was treated by surgical resection. Staging placed the tumors at T1-T3 N0M0, and they measured about 4 to 10 cm across.

This clonotype was seen at least ten times. No antigen is known for it. Overall study results and limits: Unsorted bulk sampling ruled out any CD4+ versus CD8+ repertoire comparison.

TCR beta cDNA came from roughly 0.45 ug total RNA, primed with a constant-region primer. The TCR beta library was amplified through three nested multiplex PCR rounds in a modified ARM-PCR procedure. A C-beta reverse primer and TRBV1-TRBV30 forward primers served in each of the first two PCR rounds, at ten to eleven cycles apiece. Each CDR3 protein is one row after TCRdb ran MiXCR on the multiplex PCR reads. Of fewer than 350,000 distinct CDR3 sequences in the sample, 65% are singletons; the top ten hold roughly 9%. RNA was extracted from whole blood without cell sorting, alongside germline DNA. Preoperatively, about 4 milliliters of peripheral blood were collected. This CDR3 is built from 14 residues. Germline lookup yields CDR1 SQVTM and CDR2 ANQGSEA. V shed 4 bases and J shed 7 bases, with 20 bases lying between them.

The TCR comes from a man aged 40-55 years with primary liver carcinoma and hepatitis B virus infection. Sequenced input: peripheral blood. The V call is TRBV29-1, the J call TRBJ2-7, with D perhaps given as TRBD1 or TRBD2 (6 bases each). This CDR3 reads CSVGGGLGRGEQYF. As DNA, the CDR3 is TGCAGCGTTGGAGGGGGACTCGGTCGTGGGGAGCAGTACTTC.